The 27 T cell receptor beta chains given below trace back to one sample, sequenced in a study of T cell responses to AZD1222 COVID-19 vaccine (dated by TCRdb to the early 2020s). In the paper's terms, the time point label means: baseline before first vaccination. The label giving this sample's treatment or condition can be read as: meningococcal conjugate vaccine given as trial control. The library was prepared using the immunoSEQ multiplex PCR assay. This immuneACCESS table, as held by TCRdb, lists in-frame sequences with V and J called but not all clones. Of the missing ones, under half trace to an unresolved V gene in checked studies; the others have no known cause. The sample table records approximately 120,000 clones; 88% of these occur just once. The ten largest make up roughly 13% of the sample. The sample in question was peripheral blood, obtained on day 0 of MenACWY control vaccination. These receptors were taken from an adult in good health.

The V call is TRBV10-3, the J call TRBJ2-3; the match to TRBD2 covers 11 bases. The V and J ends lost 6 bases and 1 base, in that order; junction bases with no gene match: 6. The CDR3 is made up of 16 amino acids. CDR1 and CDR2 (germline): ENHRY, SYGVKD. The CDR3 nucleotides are TGTGCCATCAGCGGGGGGGGACTAGCGGGCACAGATACGCAGTATTTT. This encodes CAISGGGLAGTDTQYF.

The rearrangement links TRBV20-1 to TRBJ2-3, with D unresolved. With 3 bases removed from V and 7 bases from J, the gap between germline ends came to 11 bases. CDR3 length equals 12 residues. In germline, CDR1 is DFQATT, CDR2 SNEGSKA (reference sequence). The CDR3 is CSASRDVYTQYF. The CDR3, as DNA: TGCAGTGCTAGTCGCGACGTGTATACGCAGTATTTT.

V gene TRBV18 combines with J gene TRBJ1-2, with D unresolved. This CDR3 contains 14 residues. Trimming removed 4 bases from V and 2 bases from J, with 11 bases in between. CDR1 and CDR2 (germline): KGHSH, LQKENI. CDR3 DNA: TGTGCCAGCTCACAAAGCTCAAGAAACTATGGCTACACCTTC. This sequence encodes CASSQSSRNYGYTF.

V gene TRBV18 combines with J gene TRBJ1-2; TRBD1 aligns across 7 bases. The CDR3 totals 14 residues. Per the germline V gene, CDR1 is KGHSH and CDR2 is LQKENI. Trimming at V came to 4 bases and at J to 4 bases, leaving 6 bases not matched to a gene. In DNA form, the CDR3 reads TGTGCCAGCTCACGGACAGGCATCGGCTATGGCTACACCTTC. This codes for CASSRTGIGYGYTF.

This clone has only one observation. The CDR3 nucleotides read TGTGCCAGCAGTGACGGTAATTCACCCCTCCACTTT. Protein sequence: CASSDGNSPLHF. This chain connects TRBV6-4 to TRBJ1-6; D remains ambiguous. The CDR3 loop spans 12 amino acids. V shed 2 bases and J shed 6 bases, with 2 bases lying between them. Per germline, CDR1 MRHNA and CDR2 SNTAGT.

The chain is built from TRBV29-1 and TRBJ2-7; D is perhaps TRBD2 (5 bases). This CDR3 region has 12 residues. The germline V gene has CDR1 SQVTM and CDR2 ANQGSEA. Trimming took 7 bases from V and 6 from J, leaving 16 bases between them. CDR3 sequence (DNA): TGCAGCGGCGGGCCCGGTGGGGTCGAGCAGTACTTC. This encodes CSGGPGGVEQYF.

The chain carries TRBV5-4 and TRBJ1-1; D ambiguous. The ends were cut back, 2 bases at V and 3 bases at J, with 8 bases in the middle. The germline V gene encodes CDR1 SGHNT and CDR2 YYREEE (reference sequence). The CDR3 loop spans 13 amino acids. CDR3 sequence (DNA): TGTGCCAGCAGCTTAGGGAGGGACACTGAAGCTTTCTTT. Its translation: CASSLGRDTEAFF.

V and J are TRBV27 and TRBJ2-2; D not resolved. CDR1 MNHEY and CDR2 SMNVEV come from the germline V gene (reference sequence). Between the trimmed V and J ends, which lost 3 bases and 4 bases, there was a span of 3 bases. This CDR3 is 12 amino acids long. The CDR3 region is CASSLVTGELFF. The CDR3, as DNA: TGTGCCAGCAGTTTGGTCACCGGGGAGCTGTTTTTT.

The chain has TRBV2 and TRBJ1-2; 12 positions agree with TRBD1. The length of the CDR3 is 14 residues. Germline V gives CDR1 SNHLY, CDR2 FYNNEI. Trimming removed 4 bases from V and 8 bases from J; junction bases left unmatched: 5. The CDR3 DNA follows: TGTGCCAGCAGTGTGGGACAGGGGGCGATAGGCTACACCTTC. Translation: CASSVGQGAIGYTF.

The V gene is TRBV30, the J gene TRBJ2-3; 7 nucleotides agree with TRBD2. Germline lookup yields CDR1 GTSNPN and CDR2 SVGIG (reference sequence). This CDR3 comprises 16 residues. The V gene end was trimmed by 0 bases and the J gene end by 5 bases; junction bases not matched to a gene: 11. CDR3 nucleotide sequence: TGTGCCTGGAGTGTAAAGTTCGGACTAGAGGAAGATACGCAGTATTTT. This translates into CAWSVKFGLEEDTQYF.

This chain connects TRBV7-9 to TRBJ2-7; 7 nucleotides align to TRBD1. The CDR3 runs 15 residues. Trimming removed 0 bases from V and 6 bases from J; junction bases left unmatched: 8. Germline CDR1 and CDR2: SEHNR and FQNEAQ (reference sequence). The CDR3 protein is CASSLAETGPSEQYF. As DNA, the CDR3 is TGTGCCAGCAGCTTAGCGGAGACAGGGCCGTCCGAGCAGTACTTC.

For the CDR3, the DNA is TGCGCCAGCAGCCAAGTTGTAGGTTCACCCCTCCACTTT. Amino acids: CASSQVVGSPLHF. The V call is TRBV4-3, the J call TRBJ1-6; no clear D. With 1 base removed from V and 9 bases from J, the gap between germline ends came to 7 bases. There are 13 residues in the CDR3. Germline V CDR1 and CDR2: LGHNA, YSLEER.

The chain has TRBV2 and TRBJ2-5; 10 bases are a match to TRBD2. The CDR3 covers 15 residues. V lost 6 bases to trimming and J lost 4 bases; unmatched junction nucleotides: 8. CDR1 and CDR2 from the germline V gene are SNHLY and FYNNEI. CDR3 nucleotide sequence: TGTGCCAGCAGCTACACTAGCGGGGTGGGAGAGACCCAGTACTTC. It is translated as CASSYTSGVGETQYF.

CDR3 in DNA: TGTGCCAGCAGCCCCAAGGGCCATGAGCAGTTCTTC. Amino acids: CASSPKGHEQFF. The chain combines TRBV5-8 with TRBJ2-1; no definite D call. There are 12 residues in the CDR3. Germline values: CDR1 SGHTS, CDR2 YDEGEE. Deletions cut 4 bases from V and 8 bases from J, with 10 bases between.

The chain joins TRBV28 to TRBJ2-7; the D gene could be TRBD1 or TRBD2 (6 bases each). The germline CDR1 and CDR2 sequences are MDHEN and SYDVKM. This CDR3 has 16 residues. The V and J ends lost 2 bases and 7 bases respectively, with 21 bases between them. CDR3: CASSLPRGLPAWEQYF. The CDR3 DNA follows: TGTGCCAGCAGTTTACCCCGGGGGCTTCCTGCCTGGGAGCAGTACTTC.

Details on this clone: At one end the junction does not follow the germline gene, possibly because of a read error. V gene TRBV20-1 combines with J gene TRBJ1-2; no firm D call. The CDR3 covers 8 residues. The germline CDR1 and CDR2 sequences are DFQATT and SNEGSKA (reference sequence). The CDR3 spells CSARDPVF. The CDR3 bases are TGCAGTGCTAGAGATCCTGTCTTC.

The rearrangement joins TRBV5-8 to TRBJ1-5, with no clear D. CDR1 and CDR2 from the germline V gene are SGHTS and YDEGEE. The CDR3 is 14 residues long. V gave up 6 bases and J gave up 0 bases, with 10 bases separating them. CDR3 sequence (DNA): TGTGCCAGCAAGCCCTGGGGTAGCAATCAGCCCCAGCATTTT. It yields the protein CASKPWGSNQPQHF.

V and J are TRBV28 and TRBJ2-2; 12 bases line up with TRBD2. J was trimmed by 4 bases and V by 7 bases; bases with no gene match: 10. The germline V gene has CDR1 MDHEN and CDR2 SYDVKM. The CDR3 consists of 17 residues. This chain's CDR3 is CASNIEGLAGSTGELFF. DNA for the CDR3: TGTGCCAGCAATATCGAGGGACTAGCGGGTTCCACCGGGGAGCTGTTTTTT.

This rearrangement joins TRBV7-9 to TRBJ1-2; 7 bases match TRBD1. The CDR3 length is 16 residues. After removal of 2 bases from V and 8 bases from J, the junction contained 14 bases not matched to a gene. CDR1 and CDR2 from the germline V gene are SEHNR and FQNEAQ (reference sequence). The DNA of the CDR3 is TGTGCCAGCAGCTTAAATCCCCACCAGGGGGGAGAAGGCTACACCTTC. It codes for CASSLNPHQGGEGYTF.

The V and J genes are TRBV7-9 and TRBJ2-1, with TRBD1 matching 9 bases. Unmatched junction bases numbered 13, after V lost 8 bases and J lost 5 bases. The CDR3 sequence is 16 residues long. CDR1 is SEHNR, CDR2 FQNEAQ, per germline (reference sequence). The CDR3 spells CASRLLMRQGDNEQFF. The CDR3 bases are TGTGCCAGCCGACTGCTCATGAGACAGGGGGACAATGAGCAGTTCTTC.

CDR3 coding DNA: TGTGCCAGCATCCCGGATGGGACCTACACAGATACGCAGTATTTT. This sequence encodes CASIPDGTYTDTQYF. The chain combines TRBV28 with TRBJ2-3, with D tentatively TRBD1 or TRBD2 (5 bases each). Germline V gene data show CDR1 as MDHEN and CDR2 as SYDVKM. The CDR3 contains 15 residues. Trimming cost V 7 bases and J 2 bases, with 16 bases left between them. The variable domain in full, with the rest retrieved from reference TRBV28 and TRBJ2-3, is DVKVTQSSRYLVKRTGEKVFLECVQDMDHENMFWYRQDPGLGLRLIYFSYDVKMKEKGDIPEGYSVSREKKERFSLILESASTNQTSMYLCASIPDGTYTDTQYFGPGTRLTVL.

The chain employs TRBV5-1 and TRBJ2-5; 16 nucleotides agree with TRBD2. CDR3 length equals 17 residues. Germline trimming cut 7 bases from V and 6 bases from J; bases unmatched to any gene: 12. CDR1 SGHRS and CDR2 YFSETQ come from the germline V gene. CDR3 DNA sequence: TGCGCCAGCTCCGGGACTAGCGGGAGGGCCGTGGTAAAGACCCAGTACTTC. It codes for CASSGTSGRAVVKTQYF.

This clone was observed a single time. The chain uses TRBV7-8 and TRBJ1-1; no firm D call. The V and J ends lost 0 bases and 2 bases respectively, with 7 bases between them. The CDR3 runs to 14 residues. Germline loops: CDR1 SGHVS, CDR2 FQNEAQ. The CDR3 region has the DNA TGTGCCAGCAGCTTAGCGATCGCTAACACTGAAGCTTTCTTT. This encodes CASSLAIANTEAFF.

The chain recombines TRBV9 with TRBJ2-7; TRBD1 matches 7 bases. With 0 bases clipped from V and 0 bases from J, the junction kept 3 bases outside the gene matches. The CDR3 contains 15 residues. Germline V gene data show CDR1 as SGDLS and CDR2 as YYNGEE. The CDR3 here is CASSVGWDSSYEQYF. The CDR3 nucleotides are TGTGCCAGCAGCGTAGGTTGGGACAGCTCCTACGAGCAGTACTTC.

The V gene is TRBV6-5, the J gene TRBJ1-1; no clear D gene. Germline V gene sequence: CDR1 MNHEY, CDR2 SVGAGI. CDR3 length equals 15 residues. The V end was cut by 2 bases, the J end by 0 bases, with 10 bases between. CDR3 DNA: TGTGCCAGCAGTTACGGAGGAGCCATGAACACTGAAGCTTTCTTT. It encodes CASSYGGAMNTEAFF.

The CDR3, as DNA: TGTGCCAGCAAGGGCGTCGGAGGCTTCTATGGCTACACCTTC. Its protein product is CASKGVGGFYGYTF. The genes are TRBV28 and TRBJ1-2; D ambiguous. Germline loops: CDR1 MDHEN, CDR2 SYDVKM. This CDR3 is 14 amino acids long. V was clipped by 7 bases and J by 4 bases, with 16 bases between them.

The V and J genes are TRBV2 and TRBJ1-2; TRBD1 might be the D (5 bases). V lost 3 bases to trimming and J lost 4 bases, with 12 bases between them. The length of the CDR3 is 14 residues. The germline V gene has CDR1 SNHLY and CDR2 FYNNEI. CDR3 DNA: TGTGCCAGCAGTGATGGACTAGGGGCCTATGGCTACACCTTC. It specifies CASSDGLGAYGYTF.